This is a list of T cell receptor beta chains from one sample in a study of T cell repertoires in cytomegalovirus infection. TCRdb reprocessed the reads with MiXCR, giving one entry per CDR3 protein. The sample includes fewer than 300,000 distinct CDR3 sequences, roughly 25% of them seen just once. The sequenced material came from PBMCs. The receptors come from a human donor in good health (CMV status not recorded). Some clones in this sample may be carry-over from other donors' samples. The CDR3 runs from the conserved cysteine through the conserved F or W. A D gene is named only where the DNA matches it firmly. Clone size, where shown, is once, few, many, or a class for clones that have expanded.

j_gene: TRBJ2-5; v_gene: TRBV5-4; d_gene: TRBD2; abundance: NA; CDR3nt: TGTGCCAGCAACACGGGAGTAGCGGGAGCTGGGACCCAGTACTTC; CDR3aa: CASNTGVAGAGTQYF
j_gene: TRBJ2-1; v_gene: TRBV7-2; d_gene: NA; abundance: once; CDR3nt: TGTGTCAGCAGCTTAGGGACCACTCCCGGTGAGCAGTTCTTC; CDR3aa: CVSSLGTTPGEQFF
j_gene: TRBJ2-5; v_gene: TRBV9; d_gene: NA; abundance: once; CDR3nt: TGTGCCAGCAGCGTAGAGGGCAGTGCCGGGGAGACCCAGTACTTC; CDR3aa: CASSVEGSAGETQYF
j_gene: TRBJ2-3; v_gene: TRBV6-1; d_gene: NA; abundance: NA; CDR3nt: TGTGCCAGCAGCGAACTTCGCGATACGCAGTATTTT; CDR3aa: CASSELRDTQYF
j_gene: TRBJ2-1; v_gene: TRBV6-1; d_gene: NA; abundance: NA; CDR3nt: TGTGCCAGCAGTGAAGCGGCAGGGGTTGGACACAATGAGCAGTTCTTC; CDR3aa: CASSEAAGVGHNEQFF
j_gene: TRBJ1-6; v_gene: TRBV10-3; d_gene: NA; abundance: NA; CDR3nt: TGTGCCATCAGGGGGACCGGAGATTCACCCCTCCACTTT; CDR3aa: CAIRGTGDSPLHF
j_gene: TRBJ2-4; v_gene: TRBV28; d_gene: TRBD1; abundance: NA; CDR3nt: TGTGCCAGCAGTACCACCGGGACAGGGCGCAGCATTCAGTACTTC; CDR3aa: CASSTTGTGRSIQYF
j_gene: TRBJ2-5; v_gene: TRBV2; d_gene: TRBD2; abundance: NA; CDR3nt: TGTGCCAGCAGTGAGGGACTATTCCCCCAAGAGACCCAGTACTTC; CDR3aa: CASSEGLFPQETQYF
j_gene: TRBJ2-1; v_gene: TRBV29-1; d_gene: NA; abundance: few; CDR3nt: TGCAGCGTTGAATTCTTAGAAAAGGTTATCTATGAGCAGTTCTTC; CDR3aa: CSVEFLEKVIYEQFF
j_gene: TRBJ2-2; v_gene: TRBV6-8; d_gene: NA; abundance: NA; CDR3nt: TGTGCCAGCAGCCCTCGGACTCCAAACACCCGGGAGCTGTTTTTT; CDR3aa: CASSPRTPNTRELFF
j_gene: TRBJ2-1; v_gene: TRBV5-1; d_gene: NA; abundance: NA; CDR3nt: TGCGCCAGCAGCTTGGTCGGGGTTAGCTCCTACAATGAGCAGTTCTTC; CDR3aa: CASSLVGVSSYNEQFF
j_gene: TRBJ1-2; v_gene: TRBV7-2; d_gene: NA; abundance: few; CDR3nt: TGTGCCAGCAGCTTATCCCCTCTTGGCTACACCTTC; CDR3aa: CASSLSPLGYTF
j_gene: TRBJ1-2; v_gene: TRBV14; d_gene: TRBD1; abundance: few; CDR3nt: TGTGCCAGCAGCCAAGATATTTACAGGGGGCGGAGTGGCTACACCTTC; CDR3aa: CASSQDIYRGRSGYTF
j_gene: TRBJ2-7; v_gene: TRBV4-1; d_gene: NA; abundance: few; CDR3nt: TGCGCCAGCAGCGCGAGAATCGGCACCGAGCAGTACTTC; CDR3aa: CASSARIGTEQYF
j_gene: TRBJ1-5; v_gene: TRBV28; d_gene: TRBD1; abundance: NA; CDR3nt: TGTGCCAGCAGTTTATTTGCGACAGGGGGTAGCAATCAGCCCCAGCATTTT; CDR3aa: CASSLFATGGSNQPQHF
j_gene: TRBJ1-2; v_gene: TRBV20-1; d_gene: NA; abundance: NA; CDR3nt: TGCAGTGCCGAGGGGGAGGGAAACTATGGCTACACCTTC; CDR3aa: CSAEGEGNYGYTF
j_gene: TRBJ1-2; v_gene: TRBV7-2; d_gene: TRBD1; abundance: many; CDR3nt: TGTGCCAGCAGCTCCCCCGGACAGGGGGCGTTGAGCTATGGCTACACCTTC; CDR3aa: CASSSPGQGALSYGYTF
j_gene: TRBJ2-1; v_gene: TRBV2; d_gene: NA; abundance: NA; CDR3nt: TGTGCCAGAAGTCAAGAGGGGGGGGCCAGCAGGTTCTTC; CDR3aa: CARSQEGGASRFF
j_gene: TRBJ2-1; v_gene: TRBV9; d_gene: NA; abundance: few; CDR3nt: TGTGCCAGCAGCGTAGCGGGCACCAGAGGCAATGAGCAGTTCTTC; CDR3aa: CASSVAGTRGNEQFF
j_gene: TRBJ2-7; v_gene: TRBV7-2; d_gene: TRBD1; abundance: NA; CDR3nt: TGTGCCAGCAGCCGGGACAGGGGCGACGAGCAGTACTTC; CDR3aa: CASSRDRGDEQYF
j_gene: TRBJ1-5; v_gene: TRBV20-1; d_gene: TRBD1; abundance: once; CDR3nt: TGCAGTGCTAGAGATCCCGCGGGGACAGGGGGACAGCCCCAGCATTTT; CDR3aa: CSARDPAGTGGQPQHF
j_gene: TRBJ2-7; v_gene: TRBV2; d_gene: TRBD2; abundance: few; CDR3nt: TGTGCCAGCATGGGGGGGTACGAGCAGTACTTC; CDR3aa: CASMGGYEQYF
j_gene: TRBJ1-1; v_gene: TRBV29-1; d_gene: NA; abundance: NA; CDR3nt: TGCAGCGTTTCCAGGTCGAACACTGAAGCTTTCTTT; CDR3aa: CSVSRSNTEAFF
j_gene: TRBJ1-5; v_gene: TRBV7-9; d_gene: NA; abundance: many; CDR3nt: TGTGCCAGCAGCTTAAACGGGTTGGATCAGCCCCAGCATTTT; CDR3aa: CASSLNGLDQPQHF
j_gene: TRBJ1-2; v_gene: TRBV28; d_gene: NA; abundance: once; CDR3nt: TGTGCCAGCAGTTCGCCTGCAGCCTATGGCTACACCTTC; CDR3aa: CASSSPAAYGYTF
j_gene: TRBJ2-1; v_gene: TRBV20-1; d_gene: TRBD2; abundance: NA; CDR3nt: TGCAGTGCTAGAGATCCCGGCGGGAGGGCCGTCTATGAGCAGTTCTTC; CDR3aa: CSARDPGGRAVYEQFF
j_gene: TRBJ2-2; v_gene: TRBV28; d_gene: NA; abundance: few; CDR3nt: TGTGCCAGCAGTTTTTGGCAGGGAAAGGCCGGGGAGCTGTTTTTT; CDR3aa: CASSFWQGKAGELFF
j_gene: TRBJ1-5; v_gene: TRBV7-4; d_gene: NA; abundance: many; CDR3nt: TGTGCCAGCAGCCCTCAGGCAACAGGTTATAGCAATCAGCCCCAGCATTTT; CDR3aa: CASSPQATGYSNQPQHF
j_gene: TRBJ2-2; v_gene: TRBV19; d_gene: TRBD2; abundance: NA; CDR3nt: TGTGCCAGCAGGTCTAGCGGGAACACCGGGGAGCTGTTTTTT; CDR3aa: CASRSSGNTGELFF
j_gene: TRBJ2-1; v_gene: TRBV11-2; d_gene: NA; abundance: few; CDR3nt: TGTGCCAGCAGCTTAGATACCTTTGGGCTCAATGAGCAGTTCTTC; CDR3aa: CASSLDTFGLNEQFF
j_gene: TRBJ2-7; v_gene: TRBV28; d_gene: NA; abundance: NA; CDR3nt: TGTGCCAGCACCCGTCAGGCCATGACCGAGCAGTACTTC; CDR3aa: CASTRQAMTEQYF
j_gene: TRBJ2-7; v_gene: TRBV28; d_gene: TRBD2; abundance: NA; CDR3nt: TGTGCCAGCAAAACTAGCGTCATCTACGAGCAGTACTTC; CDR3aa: CASKTSVIYEQYF
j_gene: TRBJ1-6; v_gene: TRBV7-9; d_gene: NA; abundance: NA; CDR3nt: TGTGCCAGCAGCCTACAGGTGGATAATTCACCCCTCCACTTT; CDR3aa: CASSLQVDNSPLHF
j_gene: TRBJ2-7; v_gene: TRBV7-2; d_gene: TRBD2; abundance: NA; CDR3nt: TGTGCCAGCAGCTTGTCTAGCGGTGTCTCCTACGAGCAGTACTTC; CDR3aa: CASSLSSGVSYEQYF
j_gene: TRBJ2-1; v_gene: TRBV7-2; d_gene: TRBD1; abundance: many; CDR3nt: TGTGCCAGCAGCACCAGACAGGGTTTAACCTACAATGAGCAGTTCTTC; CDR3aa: CASSTRQGLTYNEQFF
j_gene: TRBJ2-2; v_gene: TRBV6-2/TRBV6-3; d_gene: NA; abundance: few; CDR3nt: TGTGCCAGCACCATCCCCATGGGCACGAACACCGGGGAGCTGTTTTTT; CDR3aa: CASTIPMGTNTGELFF
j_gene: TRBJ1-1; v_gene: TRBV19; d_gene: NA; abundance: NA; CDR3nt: TGTGCCAGTAGTATGCGGCCGATGGGCACTGAAGCTTTCTTT; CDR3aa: CASSMRPMGTEAFF
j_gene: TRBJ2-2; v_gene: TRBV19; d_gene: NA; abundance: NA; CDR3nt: TGTGCCAGTAGTATAGGTGGACCTACGGCCACCGGGGAGCTGTTTTTT; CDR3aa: CASSIGGPTATGELFF
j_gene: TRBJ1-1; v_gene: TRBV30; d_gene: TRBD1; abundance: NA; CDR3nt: TGTGCCTGGAGTTACCGGGACAGGGGAAGAGCTTTCTTT; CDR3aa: CAWSYRDRGRAFF
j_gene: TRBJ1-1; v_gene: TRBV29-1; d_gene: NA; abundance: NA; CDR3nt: TGCAGCGTTGAATCGGTTTCCCAGGCGCGAGCTTTCTTT; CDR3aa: CSVESVSQARAFF
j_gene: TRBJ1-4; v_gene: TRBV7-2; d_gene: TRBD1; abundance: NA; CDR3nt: TGTGCCAGCAGCTTATTCCCAGGGGGCGGAAAACTGTTTTTT; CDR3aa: CASSLFPGGGKLFF
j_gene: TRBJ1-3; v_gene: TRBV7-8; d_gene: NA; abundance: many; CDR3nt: TGTGCCAGCAGCCGGGCGGAGGTCCCTGGAAACACCATATATTTT; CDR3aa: CASSRAEVPGNTIYF
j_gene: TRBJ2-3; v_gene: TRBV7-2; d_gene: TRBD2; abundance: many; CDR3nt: TGTGCCAGCAGCTTTCTAGCGGTCCTCGGTGGAGATACGCAGTATTTT; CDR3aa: CASSFLAVLGGDTQYF
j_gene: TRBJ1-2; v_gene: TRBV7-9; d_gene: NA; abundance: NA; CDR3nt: TGTGCCAGCAGCTTAAGGGAAAGGGGCTACACCTTC; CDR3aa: CASSLRERGYTF
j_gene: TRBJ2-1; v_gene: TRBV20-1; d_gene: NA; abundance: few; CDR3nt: TGCAGTGCCCTCCTCCAGGGTAATGAGCAGTTCTTC; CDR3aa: CSALLQGNEQFF
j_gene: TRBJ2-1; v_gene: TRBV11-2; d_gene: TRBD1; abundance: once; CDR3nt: TGTGCCAGCAGCTTAGTATCTAAAGCGCGACAGGGGGAGTTCTTC; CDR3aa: CASSLVSKARQGEFF
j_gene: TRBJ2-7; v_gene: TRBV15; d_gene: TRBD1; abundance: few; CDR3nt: TGTGCCACCAGCAGAGGGACAGGGCAAGACGAGCAGTACTTC; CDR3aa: CATSRGTGQDEQYF
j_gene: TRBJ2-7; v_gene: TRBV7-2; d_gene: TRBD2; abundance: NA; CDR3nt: TGTGCCAGCAGCGCCATGCGGGGGGTTACGACCTACGAGCAGTACTTC; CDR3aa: CASSAMRGVTTYEQYF
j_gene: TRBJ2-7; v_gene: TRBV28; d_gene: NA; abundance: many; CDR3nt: TGTGCCAGCAGTTACCCCCAGTCCTTCTCTGGCGAGCAGTACTTC; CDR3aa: CASSYPQSFSGEQYF
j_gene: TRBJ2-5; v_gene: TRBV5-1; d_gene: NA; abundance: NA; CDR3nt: TGCGCCAGCAGCTTCTGGACTGTACAAGAGACCCAGTACTTC; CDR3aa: CASSFWTVQETQYF
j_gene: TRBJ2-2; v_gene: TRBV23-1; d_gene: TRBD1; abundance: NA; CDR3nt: TGCGCCAGCAGTCAACGGGACAGTCGCGGGGAGCTGTTTTTT; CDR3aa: CASSQRDSRGELFF
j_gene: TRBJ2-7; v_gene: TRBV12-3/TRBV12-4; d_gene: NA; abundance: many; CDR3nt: TGTGCCAGCAGTTTATGGGGTGAGCAGTACTTC; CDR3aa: CASSLWGEQYF